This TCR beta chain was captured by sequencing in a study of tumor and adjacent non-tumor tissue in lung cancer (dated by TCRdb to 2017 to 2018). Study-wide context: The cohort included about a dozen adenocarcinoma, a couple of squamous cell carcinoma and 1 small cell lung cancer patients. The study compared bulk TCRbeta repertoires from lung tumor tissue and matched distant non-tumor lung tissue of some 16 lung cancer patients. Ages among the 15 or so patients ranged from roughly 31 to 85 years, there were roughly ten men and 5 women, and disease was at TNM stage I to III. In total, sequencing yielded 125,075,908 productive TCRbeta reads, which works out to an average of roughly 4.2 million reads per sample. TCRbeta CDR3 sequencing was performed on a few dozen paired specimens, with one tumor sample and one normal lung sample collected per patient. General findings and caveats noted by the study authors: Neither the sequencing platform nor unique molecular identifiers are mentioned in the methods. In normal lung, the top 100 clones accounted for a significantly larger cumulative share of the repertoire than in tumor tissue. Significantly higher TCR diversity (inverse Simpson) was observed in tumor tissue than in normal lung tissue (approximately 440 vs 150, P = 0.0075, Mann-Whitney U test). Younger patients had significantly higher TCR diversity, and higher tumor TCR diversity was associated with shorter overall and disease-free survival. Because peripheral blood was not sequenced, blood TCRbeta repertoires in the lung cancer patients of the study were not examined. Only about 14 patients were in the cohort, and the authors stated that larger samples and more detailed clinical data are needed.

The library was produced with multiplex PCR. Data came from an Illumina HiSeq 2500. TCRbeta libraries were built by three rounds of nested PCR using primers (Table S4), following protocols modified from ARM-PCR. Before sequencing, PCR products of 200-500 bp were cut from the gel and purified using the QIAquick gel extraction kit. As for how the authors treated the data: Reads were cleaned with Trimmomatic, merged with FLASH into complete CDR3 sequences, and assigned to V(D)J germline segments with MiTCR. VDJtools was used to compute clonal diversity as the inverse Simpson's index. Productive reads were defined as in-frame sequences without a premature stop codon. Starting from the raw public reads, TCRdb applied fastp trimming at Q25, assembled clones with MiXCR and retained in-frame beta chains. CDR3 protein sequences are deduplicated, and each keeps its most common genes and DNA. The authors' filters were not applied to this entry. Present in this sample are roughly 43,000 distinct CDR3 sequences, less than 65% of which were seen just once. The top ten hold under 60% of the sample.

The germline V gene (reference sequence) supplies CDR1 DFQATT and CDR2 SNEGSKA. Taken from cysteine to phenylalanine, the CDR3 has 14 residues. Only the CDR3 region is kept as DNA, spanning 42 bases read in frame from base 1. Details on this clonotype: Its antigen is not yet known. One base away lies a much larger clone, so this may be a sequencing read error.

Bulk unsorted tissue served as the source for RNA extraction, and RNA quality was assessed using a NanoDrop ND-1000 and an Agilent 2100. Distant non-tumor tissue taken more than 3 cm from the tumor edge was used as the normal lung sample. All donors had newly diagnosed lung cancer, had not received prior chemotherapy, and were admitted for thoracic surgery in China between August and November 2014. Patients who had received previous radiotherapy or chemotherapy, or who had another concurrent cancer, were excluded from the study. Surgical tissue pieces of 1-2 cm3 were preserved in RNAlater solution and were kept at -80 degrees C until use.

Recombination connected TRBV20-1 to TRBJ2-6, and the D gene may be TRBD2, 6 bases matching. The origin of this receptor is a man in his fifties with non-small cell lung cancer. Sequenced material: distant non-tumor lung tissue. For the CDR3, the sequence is CSARTSSGANILTF. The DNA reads TGCAGTGCTAGAACTAGCTCTGGGGCCAACATCCTGACTTTC.